This TCR beta chain was captured in a study of blood T cell repertoires in COVID-19. Overall study context: The samples span acute and convalescent COVID-19 from the United States, Italy and Spain.

This CDR3 has 14 amino acids. CDR1 is MNHNY and CDR2 is SVGAGI in the germline V gene (reference sequence). The germline V and J ends were trimmed by 4 bases and 5 bases, with 14 bases remaining between them. Seattle patients were enrolled during active infection and followed longitudinally. How the authors handled the data: Cell counts per sample came from amplifying reference gene primers. Method: immunoSEQ multiplex PCR; TCRdb's copy keeps in-frame clones and lacks some. The DNA gave D and trimming, while V, J and clone size come from that table. The table records fewer than 300,000 clones, approximately 90% of them present only once.

The material sequenced was peripheral blood. This rearrangement joins TRBV6-6 to TRBJ1-2; D uncertain. This clonotype was obtained from a woman aged 45-65 years with COVID-19, enrolled during active disease. CDR3 coding DNA: TGTGCCAGCAGTTTCAGCCGGAGATATTATGGCTACACCTTC. This encodes CASSFSRRYYGYTF.